This is a list of T cell receptor beta chains from one sample in a study of OX40 agonist ivuxolimab in advanced cancers. Profiled with immunoSEQ multiplex PCR; TCRdb holds only in-frame clones, not every one. The profile shows 40,000 to 45,000 clones, about 81% of them singletons. The sample was CD4+ or CD8+ T cells sorted from blood, taken in a trial of the OX40 agonist ivuxolimab. These receptors were taken from an adult with an advanced solid tumor such as melanoma, head and neck, liver or kidney cancer. Each CDR3 is given with its conserved first and last residue. Each record gives: CDR3 protein, CDR3 DNA, CDR3 length, D gene, clone size, J gene, V gene. The D gene is left open where the match is weak. Size is omitted from some rows. Given values are once, few, many or a class for expanded clones.

CDR3 protein: CASSRDRGQETQYF
CDR3 DNA: TGCGCCAGCAGCCGGGACAGGGGTCAAGAGACCCAGTACTTC
CDR3 length: 14
D gene: TRBD1
clone size: -
J gene: TRBJ2-5
V gene: TRBV4-1

CDR3 protein: CATTNQGGRQDTQYF
CDR3 DNA: TGTGCCACGACGAACCAGGGGGGTCGGCAAGATACGCAGTATTTT
CDR3 length: 15
D gene: -
clone size: few
J gene: TRBJ2-3
V gene: TRBV10-3

CDR3 protein: CASSFVSSTDTQYF
CDR3 DNA: TGTGCCAGCAGCTTTGTGTCCAGCACAGATACGCAGTATTTT
CDR3 length: 14
D gene: -
clone size: -
J gene: TRBJ2-3
V gene: TRBV7-6

CDR3 protein: CASSPGRTQETQYF
CDR3 DNA: TGTGCCAGCTCACCGGGACGTACCCAAGAGACCCAGTACTTC
CDR3 length: 14
D gene: -
clone size: -
J gene: TRBJ2-5
V gene: TRBV18

CDR3 protein: CATSILAGGPGELFF
CDR3 DNA: TGTGCCACCAGCATCTTAGCGGGAGGGCCCGGGGAGCTGTTTTTT
CDR3 length: 15
D gene: TRBD2
clone size: -
J gene: TRBJ2-2
V gene: TRBV15

CDR3 protein: CAISDRGQVATNEKLFF
CDR3 DNA: TGTGCCATCAGTGACAGGGGGCAGGTTGCAACTAATGAAAAACTGTTTTTT
CDR3 length: 17
D gene: TRBD1
clone size: -
J gene: TRBJ1-4
V gene: TRBV10-3

CDR3 protein: CASSGTGTGRGQPQHF
CDR3 DNA: TGTGCCAGCAGTGGTACCGGGACAGGGAGGGGTCAGCCCCAGCATTTT
CDR3 length: 16
D gene: TRBD1
clone size: -
J gene: TRBJ1-5
V gene: TRBV2

CDR3 protein: CASSVDSLGLGETQYF
CDR3 DNA: TGTGCCAGCAGCGTAGACTCCTTGGGACTAGGGGAGACCCAGTACTTC
CDR3 length: 16
D gene: TRBD2
clone size: -
J gene: TRBJ2-5
V gene: TRBV9

CDR3 protein: CASSPTTATNTEAFF
CDR3 DNA: TGTGCCAGCTCACCGACGACAGCAACTAACACTGAAGCTTTCTTT
CDR3 length: 15
D gene: -
clone size: -
J gene: TRBJ1-1
V gene: TRBV18

CDR3 protein: CASSPQGAQTNEKLFF
CDR3 DNA: TGTGCCAGCTCTCCTCAGGGGGCGCAAACTAATGAAAAACTGTTTTTT
CDR3 length: 16
D gene: TRBD1
clone size: once
J gene: TRBJ1-4
V gene: TRBV18

CDR3 protein: CASSLMGQGEYTIYF
CDR3 DNA: TGCGCCAGCAGCCTTATGGGACAGGGGGAATACACCATATATTTT
CDR3 length: 15
D gene: TRBD1
clone size: -
J gene: TRBJ1-3
V gene: TRBV5-1

CDR3 protein: CASSRIGLLSGANVLTF
CDR3 DNA: TGTGCCAGCAGCCGTATTGGGCTTCTCTCTGGGGCCAACGTCCTGACTTTC
CDR3 length: 17
D gene: -
clone size: -
J gene: TRBJ2-6
V gene: TRBV9

CDR3 protein: CAWSVVGKGGTEAFF
CDR3 DNA: TGTGCCTGGAGTGTTGTTGGGAAGGGAGGCACTGAAGCTTTCTTT
CDR3 length: 15
D gene: -
clone size: few
J gene: TRBJ1-1
V gene: TRBV30

CDR3 protein: CASSLEGGTSRFF
CDR3 DNA: TGTGCCAGCAGCTTAGAAGGGGGGACTAGCCGGTTCTTC
CDR3 length: 13
D gene: TRBD2
clone size: -
J gene: TRBJ2-1
V gene: TRBV7-2

CDR3 protein: CASSQRQGAGNEQFF
CDR3 DNA: TGTGCCAGCAGCCAGAGACAGGGGGCCGGCAATGAGCAGTTCTTC
CDR3 length: 15
D gene: TRBD1
clone size: -
J gene: TRBJ2-1
V gene: TRBV11-2

CDR3 protein: CASSLILAGGGSNQPQHF
CDR3 DNA: TGTGCCAGCAGCTTGATTCTGGCCGGCGGGGGTAGCAATCAGCCCCAGCATTTT
CDR3 length: 18
D gene: -
clone size: -
J gene: TRBJ1-5
V gene: TRBV5-8

CDR3 protein: CASSSRQGLRGSEKLFF
CDR3 DNA: TGTGCCAGCAGTTCCCGACAGGGGCTAAGGGGGAGTGAAAAACTGTTTTTT
CDR3 length: 17
D gene: TRBD1
clone size: -
J gene: TRBJ1-4
V gene: TRBV2

CDR3 protein: CASSRRGRDISPDTQYF
CDR3 DNA: TGCGCCAGCAGCAGACGGGGGCGGGATATATCCCCAGATACGCAGTATTTT
CDR3 length: 17
D gene: -
clone size: -
J gene: TRBJ2-3
V gene: TRBV5-1

CDR3 protein: CASSLVRDTEAFF
CDR3 DNA: TGTGCCAGCAGCTTAGTCAGGGACACTGAAGCTTTCTTT
CDR3 length: 13
D gene: -
clone size: -
J gene: TRBJ1-1
V gene: TRBV7-8

CDR3 protein: CASSQTSGYGYTF
CDR3 DNA: TGCGCCAGCAGCCAGACCTCGGGGTATGGCTACACCTTC
CDR3 length: 13
D gene: -
clone size: -
J gene: TRBJ1-2
V gene: TRBV4-3

CDR3 protein: CASSSRRTSSQETQYF
CDR3 DNA: TGTGCCAGCAGCTCCCGACGGACTAGCTCCCAAGAGACCCAGTACTTC
CDR3 length: 16
D gene: TRBD2
clone size: -
J gene: TRBJ2-5
V gene: TRBV11-2

CDR3 protein: CASSLNPDGNEQYF
CDR3 DNA: TGTGCCAGCAGTTTGAACCCGGACGGTAACGAGCAGTACTTC
CDR3 length: 14
D gene: -
clone size: -
J gene: TRBJ2-7
V gene: TRBV27

CDR3 protein: CSVGGGWTEAFF
CDR3 DNA: TGCAGCGTGGGGGGTGGGTGGACTGAAGCTTTCTTT
CDR3 length: 12
D gene: -
clone size: once
J gene: TRBJ1-1
V gene: TRBV29-1

CDR3 protein: CASSLAQGWNTEAFF
CDR3 DNA: TGTGCCAGCAGCTTAGCACAGGGCTGGAACACTGAAGCTTTCTTT
CDR3 length: 15
D gene: -
clone size: few
J gene: TRBJ1-1
V gene: TRBV7-9

CDR3 protein: CASSLWTANTGELFF
CDR3 DNA: TGTGCCAGCAGCTTATGGACAGCGAACACCGGGGAGCTGTTTTTT
CDR3 length: 15
D gene: -
clone size: -
J gene: TRBJ2-2
V gene: TRBV7-8

CDR3 protein: CARSRRGNTEAFF
CDR3 DNA: TGTGCCAGGTCTAGGAGGGGGAATACTGAAGCTTTCTTT
CDR3 length: 13
D gene: -
clone size: -
J gene: TRBJ1-1
V gene: TRBV11-2

CDR3 protein: CATSGGLAGGEEQYF
CDR3 DNA: TGTGCCACCAGCGGGGGACTAGCGGGAGGTGAAGAGCAGTACTTC
CDR3 length: 15
D gene: TRBD2
clone size: -
J gene: TRBJ2-7
V gene: TRBV15

CDR3 protein: CASSQVPFQSSYEQYF
CDR3 DNA: TGTGCCAGCAGCCAAGTCCCCTTTCAAAGCTCCTACGAGCAGTACTTC
CDR3 length: 16
D gene: -
clone size: -
J gene: TRBJ2-7
V gene: TRBV14

CDR3 protein: CASSPVRLLAEFF
CDR3 DNA: TGTGCCAGCAGCCCCGTCCGACTATTAGCGGAGTTCTTC
CDR3 length: 13
D gene: -
clone size: -
J gene: TRBJ2-1
V gene: TRBV27

CDR3 protein: CASTKLGTGEVYGYTF
CDR3 DNA: TGTGCCAGCACCAAGCTCGGGACAGGGGAGGTCTATGGCTACACCTTC
CDR3 length: 16
D gene: TRBD1
clone size: -
J gene: TRBJ1-2
V gene: TRBV13

CDR3 protein: CASSHNGGPYEQYF
CDR3 DNA: TGTGCCAGCAGCCACAACGGGGGGCCCTACGAGCAGTACTTC
CDR3 length: 14
D gene: -
clone size: -
J gene: TRBJ2-7
V gene: TRBV4-2

CDR3 protein: CAIEGERGSYEQYF
CDR3 DNA: TGTGCCATCGAGGGGGAGCGGGGTTCCTACGAGCAGTACTTC
CDR3 length: 14
D gene: -
clone size: -
J gene: TRBJ2-7
V gene: TRBV10-3

CDR3 protein: CASSFSSGNTIYF
CDR3 DNA: TGTGCCAGCAGCTTTTCGTCTGGAAACACCATATATTTT
CDR3 length: 13
D gene: -
clone size: few
J gene: TRBJ1-3
V gene: TRBV11-2

CDR3 protein: CASSVTGNYGYTF
CDR3 DNA: TGTGCCAGCAGCGTGACGGGAAACTATGGCTACACCTTC
CDR3 length: 13
D gene: -
clone size: -
J gene: TRBJ1-2
V gene: TRBV9

CDR3 protein: CASSTPTGRGEGYTF
CDR3 DNA: TGTGCCAGCAGTACCCCCACCGGGCGAGGAGAGGGCTACACCTTC
CDR3 length: 15
D gene: -
clone size: few
J gene: TRBJ1-2
V gene: TRBV6-6

CDR3 protein: CASSLDRGNYGYTF
CDR3 DNA: TGTGCCAGCAGCTTGGACAGGGGGAACTATGGCTACACCTTC
CDR3 length: 14
D gene: TRBD1
clone size: -
J gene: TRBJ1-2
V gene: TRBV7-6

CDR3 protein: CASSSPRGQISDTQYF
CDR3 DNA: TGTGCCAGCAGCTCCCCAAGGGGGCAGATCTCAGATACGCAGTATTTT
CDR3 length: 16
D gene: TRBD1
clone size: once
J gene: TRBJ2-3
V gene: TRBV7-2

CDR3 protein: CASSDPGDTDTQYF
CDR3 DNA: TGTGCCAGCAGTGATCCGGGGGACACAGATACGCAGTATTTT
CDR3 length: 14
D gene: -
clone size: -
J gene: TRBJ2-3
V gene: TRBV2

CDR3 protein: CASSFSKRHRGRNEQFF
CDR3 DNA: TGTGCCAGCAGCTTTTCCAAACGTCACCGAGGGAGGAATGAGCAGTTCTTC
CDR3 length: 17
D gene: -
clone size: few
J gene: TRBJ2-1
V gene: TRBV5-6

CDR3 protein: CASSPGVGTEAFF
CDR3 DNA: TGTGCCAGTAGTCCTGGCGTCGGTACTGAAGCTTTCTTT
CDR3 length: 13
D gene: -
clone size: -
J gene: TRBJ1-1
V gene: TRBV19

CDR3 protein: CASSYSTANTEAFF
CDR3 DNA: TGTGCCAGCAGTTACTCGACGGCGAACACTGAAGCTTTCTTT
CDR3 length: 14
D gene: -
clone size: -
J gene: TRBJ1-1
V gene: TRBV6-6

CDR3 protein: CASEREREETQYF
CDR3 DNA: TGTGCCAGCGAGCGGGAGAGGGAAGAGACCCAGTACTTC
CDR3 length: 13
D gene: TRBD2
clone size: -
J gene: TRBJ2-5
V gene: TRBV7-2